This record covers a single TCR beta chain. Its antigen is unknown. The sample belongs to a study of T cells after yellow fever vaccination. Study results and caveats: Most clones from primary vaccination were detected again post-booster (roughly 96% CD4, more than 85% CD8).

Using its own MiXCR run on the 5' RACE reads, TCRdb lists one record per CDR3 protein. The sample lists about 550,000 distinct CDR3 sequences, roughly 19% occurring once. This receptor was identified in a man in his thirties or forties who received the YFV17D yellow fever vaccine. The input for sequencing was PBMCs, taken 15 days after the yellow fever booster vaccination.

The CDR3, as DNA: TGTGCCAGTAGTACCCGGTTTCAGGGCGTCTACGAGCAGTACTTC. It translates to CASSTRFQGVYEQYF. The gene calls are TRBV19 and TRBJ2-7, with D possibly TRBD1 on 5 matching bases. Germline lookup yields CDR1 LNHDA and CDR2 SQIVND (reference sequence). The CDR3 length is 15 residues. Deletions cut 4 bases from V and 3 bases from J, with 16 bases between.